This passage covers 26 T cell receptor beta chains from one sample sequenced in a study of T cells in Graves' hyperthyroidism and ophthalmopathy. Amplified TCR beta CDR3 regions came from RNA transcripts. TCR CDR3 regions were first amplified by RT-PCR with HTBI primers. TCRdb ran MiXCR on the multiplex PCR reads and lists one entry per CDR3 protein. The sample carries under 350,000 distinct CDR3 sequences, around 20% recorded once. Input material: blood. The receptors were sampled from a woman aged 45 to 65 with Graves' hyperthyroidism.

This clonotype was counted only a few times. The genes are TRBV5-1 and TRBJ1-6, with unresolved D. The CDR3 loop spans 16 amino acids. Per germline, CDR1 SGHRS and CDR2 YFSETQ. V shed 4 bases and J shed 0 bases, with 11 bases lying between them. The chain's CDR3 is CASSLQSSSYNSPLHF. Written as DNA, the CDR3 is TGCGCCAGCAGCCTACAGTCGAGCTCCTATAATTCACCCCTCCACTTT.

The CDR3 region is CASSVVGDYTEAFF. The DNA for the CDR3 is TGTGCCAGCAGTGTCGTGGGGGACTACACTGAAGCTTTCTTT. V is TRBV12-3 or TRBV12-4 and J is TRBJ1-1; TRBD1 might be the D (5 bases). V lost 5 bases, J lost 3 bases, and 13 bases lay in between. The CDR3 has 14 amino acids.

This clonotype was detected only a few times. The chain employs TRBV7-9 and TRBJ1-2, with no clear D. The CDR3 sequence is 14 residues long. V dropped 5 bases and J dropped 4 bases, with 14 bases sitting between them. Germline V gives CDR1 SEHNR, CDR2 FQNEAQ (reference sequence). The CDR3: CASSPPGWSYGYTF. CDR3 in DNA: TGTGCCAGCAGCCCCCCTGGATGGTCCTATGGCTACACCTTC.

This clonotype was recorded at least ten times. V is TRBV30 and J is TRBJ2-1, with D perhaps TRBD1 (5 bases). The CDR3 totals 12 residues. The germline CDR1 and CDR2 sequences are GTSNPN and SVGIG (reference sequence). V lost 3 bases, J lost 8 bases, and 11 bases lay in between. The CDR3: CAWSLLGDEQFF. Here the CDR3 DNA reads TGTGCCTGGAGCCTCCTAGGGGATGAGCAGTTCTTC.

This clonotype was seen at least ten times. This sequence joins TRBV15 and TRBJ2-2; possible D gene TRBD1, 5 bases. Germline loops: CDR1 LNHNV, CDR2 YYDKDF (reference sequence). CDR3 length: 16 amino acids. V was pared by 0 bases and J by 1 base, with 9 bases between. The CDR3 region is CATSRDTGRNTGELFF. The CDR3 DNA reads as TGTGCCACCAGCAGAGATACAGGAAGGAACACCGGGGAGCTGTTTTTT.

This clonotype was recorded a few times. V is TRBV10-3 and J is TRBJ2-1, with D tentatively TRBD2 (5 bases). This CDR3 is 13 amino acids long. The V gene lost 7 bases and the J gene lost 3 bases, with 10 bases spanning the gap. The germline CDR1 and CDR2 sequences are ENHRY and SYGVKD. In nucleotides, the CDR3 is TGTGCCATCACTTCGGGGAACTACAATGAGCAGTTCTTC. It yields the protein CAITSGNYNEQFF.

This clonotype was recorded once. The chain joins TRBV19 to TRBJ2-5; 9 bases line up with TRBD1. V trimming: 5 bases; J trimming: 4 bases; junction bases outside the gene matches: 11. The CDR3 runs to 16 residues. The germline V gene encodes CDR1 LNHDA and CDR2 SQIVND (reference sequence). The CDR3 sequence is CASSSGGTGLGETQYF. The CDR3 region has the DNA TGTGCCAGTAGTTCCGGCGGGACAGGGCTTGGAGAGACCCAGTACTTC.

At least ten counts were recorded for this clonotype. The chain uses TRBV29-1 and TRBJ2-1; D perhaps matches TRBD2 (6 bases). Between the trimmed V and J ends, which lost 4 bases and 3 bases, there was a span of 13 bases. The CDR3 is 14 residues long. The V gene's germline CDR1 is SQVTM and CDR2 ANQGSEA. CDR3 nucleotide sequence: TGCAGCGTTGCCCAGCTAGCGTACTACAATGAGCAGTTCTTC. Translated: CSVAQLAYYNEQFF.

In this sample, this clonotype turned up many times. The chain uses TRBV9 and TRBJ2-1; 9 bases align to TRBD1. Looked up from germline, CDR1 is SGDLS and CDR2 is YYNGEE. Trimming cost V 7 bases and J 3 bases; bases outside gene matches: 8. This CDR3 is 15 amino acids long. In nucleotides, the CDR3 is TGTGCCAGCGCCCAGGACAGGGGAGGCTACAATGAGCAGTTCTTC. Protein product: CASAQDRGGYNEQFF.

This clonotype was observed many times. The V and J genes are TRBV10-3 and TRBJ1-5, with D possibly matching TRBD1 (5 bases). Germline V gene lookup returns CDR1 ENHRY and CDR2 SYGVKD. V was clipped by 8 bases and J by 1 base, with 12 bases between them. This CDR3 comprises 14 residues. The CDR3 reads CAIGLGDSNQPQHF. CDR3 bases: TGTGCCATCGGGCTCGGGGACAGCAATCAGCCCCAGCATTTT.

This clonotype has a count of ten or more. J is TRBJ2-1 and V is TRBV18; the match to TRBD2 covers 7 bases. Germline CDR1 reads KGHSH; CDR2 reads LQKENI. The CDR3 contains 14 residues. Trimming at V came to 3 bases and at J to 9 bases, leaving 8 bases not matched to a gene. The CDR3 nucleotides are TGTGCCAGCTCACCTGTCCGGGGGAGGGCTGAGCAGTTCTTC. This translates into CASSPVRGRAEQFF.

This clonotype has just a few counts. The CDR3 loop reads CASSSSTANYGYTF. Here the CDR3 DNA reads TGTGCCAGCAGTTCGAGTACAGCTAACTATGGCTACACCTTC. This chain uses TRBV6-6 with TRBJ1-2; D is undetermined. V was shortened by 4 bases and J by 0 bases, with 9 bases between the two germline ends. The CDR3 length is 14 residues. Germline CDR1 and CDR2: MNHNY and SVGAGI (reference sequence).

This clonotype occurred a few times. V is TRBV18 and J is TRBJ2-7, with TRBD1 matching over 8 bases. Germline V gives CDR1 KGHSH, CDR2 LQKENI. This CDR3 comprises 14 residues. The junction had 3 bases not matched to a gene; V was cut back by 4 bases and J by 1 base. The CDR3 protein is CASSRGQESYEQYF. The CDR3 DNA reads TGTGCCAGCTCACGGGGACAGGAATCCTACGAGCAGTACTTC.

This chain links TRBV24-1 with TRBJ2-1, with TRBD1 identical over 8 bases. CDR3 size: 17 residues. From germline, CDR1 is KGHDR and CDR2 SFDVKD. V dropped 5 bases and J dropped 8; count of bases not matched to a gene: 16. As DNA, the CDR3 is TGTGCCACCAGTGCCTCCGGACAGGGAAGATCGGTTCATGAGCAGTTCTTC. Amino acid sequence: CATSASGQGRSVHEQFF.

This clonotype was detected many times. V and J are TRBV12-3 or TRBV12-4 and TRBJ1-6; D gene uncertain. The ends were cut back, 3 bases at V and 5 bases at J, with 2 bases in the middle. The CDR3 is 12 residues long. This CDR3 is CASSFHNSPLHF. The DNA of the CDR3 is TGTGCCAGCAGTTTCCATAATTCACCCCTCCACTTT.

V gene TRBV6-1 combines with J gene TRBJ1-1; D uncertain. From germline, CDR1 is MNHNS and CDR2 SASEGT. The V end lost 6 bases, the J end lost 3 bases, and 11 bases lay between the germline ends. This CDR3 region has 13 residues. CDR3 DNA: TGTGCCAGCAGCTCCACTCTGTACACTGAAGCTTTCTTT. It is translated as CASSSTLYTEAFF.

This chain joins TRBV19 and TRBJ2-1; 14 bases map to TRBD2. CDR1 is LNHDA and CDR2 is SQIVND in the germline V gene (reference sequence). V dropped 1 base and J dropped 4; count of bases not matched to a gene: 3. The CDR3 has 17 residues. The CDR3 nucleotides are TGTGCCAGTAGTATAGTTCGGACTAGCGGGGGGTACAATGAGCAGTTCTTC. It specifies CASSIVRTSGGYNEQFF.

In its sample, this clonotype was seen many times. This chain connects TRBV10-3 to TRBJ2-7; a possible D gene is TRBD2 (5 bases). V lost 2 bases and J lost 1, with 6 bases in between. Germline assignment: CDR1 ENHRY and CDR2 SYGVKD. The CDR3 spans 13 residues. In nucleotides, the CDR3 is TGTGCCATCAGTGAGGGCGGGTCCTACGAGCAGTACTTC. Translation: CAISEGGSYEQYF.

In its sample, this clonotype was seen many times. CDR3 sequence (DNA): TGTGCCAGCAGTTTAGCGGAGAACTATGGCTACACCTTC. Translated: CASSLAENYGYTF. The chain has TRBV12-3 or TRBV12-4 and TRBJ1-2; D gene uncertain. The CDR3 extends over 13 amino acids. Trimming took off 0 bases at V and 2 bases at J, with 4 bases between the two ends.

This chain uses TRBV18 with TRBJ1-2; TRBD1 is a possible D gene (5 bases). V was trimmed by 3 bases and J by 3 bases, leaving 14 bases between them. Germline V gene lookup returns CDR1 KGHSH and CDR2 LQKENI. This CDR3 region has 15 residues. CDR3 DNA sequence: TGTGCCAGCTCACCTCGCGGAGGGGCCCACTATGGCTACACCTTC. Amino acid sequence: CASSPRGGAHYGYTF.

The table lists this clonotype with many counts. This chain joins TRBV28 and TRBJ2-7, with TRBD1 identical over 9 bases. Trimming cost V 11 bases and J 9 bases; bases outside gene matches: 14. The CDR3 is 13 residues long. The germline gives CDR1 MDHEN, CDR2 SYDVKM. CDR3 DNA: TGTGCCTCAGCCGGACAGGGGTTTAATGTGCAGTACTTC. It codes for CASAGQGFNVQYF.

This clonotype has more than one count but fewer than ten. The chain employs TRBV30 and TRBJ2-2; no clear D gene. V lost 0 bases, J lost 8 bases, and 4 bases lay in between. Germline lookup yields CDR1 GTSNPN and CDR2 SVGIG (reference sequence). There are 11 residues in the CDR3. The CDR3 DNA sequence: TGTGCCTGGAGTGTACTTGGGGAGCTGTTTTTT. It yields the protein CAWSVLGELFF.

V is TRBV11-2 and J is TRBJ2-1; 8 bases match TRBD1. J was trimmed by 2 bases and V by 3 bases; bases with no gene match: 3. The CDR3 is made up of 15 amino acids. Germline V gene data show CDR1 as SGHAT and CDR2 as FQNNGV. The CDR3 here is CASSFPRGPYNEQFF. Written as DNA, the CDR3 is TGTGCCAGCAGCTTTCCCAGGGGGCCCTACAATGAGCAGTTCTTC.

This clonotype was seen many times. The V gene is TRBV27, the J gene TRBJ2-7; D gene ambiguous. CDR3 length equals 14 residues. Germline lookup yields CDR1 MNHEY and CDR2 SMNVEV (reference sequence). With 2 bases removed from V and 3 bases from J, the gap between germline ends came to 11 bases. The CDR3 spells CASSLRQLNYEQYF. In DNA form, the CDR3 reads TGTGCCAGCAGTTTAAGGCAGCTTAACTACGAGCAGTACTTC.

The CDR3 reads CASSPPPDTTYEQYF. In DNA form, the CDR3 reads TGTGCCAGCTCACCACCTCCAGATACTACCTACGAGCAGTACTTC. The V and J genes are TRBV18 and TRBJ2-7; D uncertain. The germline V gene encodes CDR1 KGHSH and CDR2 LQKENI. Trimming removed 0 bases at V and 2 bases at J, with 11 bases between. This CDR3 is 15 amino acids long.

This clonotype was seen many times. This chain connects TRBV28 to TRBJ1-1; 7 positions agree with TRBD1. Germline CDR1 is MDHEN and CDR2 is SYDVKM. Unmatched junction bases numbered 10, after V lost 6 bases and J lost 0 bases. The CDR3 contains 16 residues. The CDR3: CASSSRQGLMNTEAFF. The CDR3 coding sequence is TGTGCCAGCAGCTCGAGACAGGGTTTAATGAACACTGAAGCTTTCTTT.